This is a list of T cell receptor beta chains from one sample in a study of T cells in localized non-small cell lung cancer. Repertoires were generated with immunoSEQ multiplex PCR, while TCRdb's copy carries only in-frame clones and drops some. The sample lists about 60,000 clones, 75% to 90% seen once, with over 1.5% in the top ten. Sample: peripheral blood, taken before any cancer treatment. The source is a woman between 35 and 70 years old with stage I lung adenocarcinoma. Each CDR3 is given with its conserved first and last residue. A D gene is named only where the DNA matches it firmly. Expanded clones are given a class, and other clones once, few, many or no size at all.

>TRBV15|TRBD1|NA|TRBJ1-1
CVTSRGGHGTEAFF
TGTGTCACCAGCAGGGGGGGTCACGGCACTGAAGCTTTCTTT
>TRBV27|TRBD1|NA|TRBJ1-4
CASGPFRDRGVRFAKLFF
TGTGCCAGCGGCCCTTTCCGGGACAGGGGAGTCCGCTTTGCAAAACTGTTTTTT
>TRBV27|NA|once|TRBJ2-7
CASSKMSTARSSYEQYF
TGTGCCAGCAGTAAAATGTCGACCGCCCGTAGCTCCTACGAGCAGTACTTC
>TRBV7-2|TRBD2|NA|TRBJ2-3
CASSLARVAGGVDTQYF
TGTGCCAGCAGCTTAGCTAGAGTCGCGGGAGGAGTAGATACGCAGTATTTT
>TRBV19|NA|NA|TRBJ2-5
CASSTPRTGIETQYF
TGTGCCAGTAGTACCCCCCGAACAGGGATAGAGACCCAGTACTTC
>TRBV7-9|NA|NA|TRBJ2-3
CASSSAGAGTDTQYF
TGTGCCAGCAGCTCGGCGGGGGCGGGGACAGATACGCAGTATTTT
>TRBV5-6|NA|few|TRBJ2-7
CAPGRLVRLYEQYF
TGTGCGCCCGGACGGCTAGTAAGGCTATACGAGCAGTACTTC
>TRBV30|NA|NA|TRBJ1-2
CAWSDTIYGYTF
TGTGCCTGGAGCGACACGATCTATGGCTACACCTTC
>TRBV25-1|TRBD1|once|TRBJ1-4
CASSYLTGGSEKLFF
TGTGCCAGCAGTTACCTGACAGGGGGCTCTGAAAAACTGTTTTTT
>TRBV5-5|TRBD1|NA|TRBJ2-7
CASSPGTGGTYEQYF
TGTGCCAGCAGCCCCGGGACAGGGGGAACCTACGAGCAGTACTTC
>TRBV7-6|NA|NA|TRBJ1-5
CASSLGERGNQPQHF
TGTGCCAGCAGCTTAGGGGAACGTGGTAATCAGCCCCAGCATTTT
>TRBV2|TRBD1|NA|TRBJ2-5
CASSPGRGGAETQYF
TGTGCCAGCAGTCCCGGCAGAGGGGGCGCAGAGACCCAGTACTTC
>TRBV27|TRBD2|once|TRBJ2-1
CASSLALAGAREQFF
TGTGCCAGCAGTTTAGCACTAGCGGGAGCTAGAGAGCAGTTCTTC